This record looks at one T cell receptor beta chain sequence and its context. Its antigen is unknown. No much larger clone is present one base from it, and per-base qualities are unavailable. The data stem from a study of neoadjuvant anti-PD-1 for oral cavity cancer (dated by TCRdb to about 2021). The study in broad terms: Before curative-intent surgical resection, most patients were given three to four biweekly doses of nivolumab at 3 mg/kg. The parent correlative cohort included around 12 patients, with an approximately 34% response rate. Patients without progression received a fourth nivolumab dose around day 43 and underwent definitive surgical resection on days 50-56. Patients with complete response, partial response or stable disease by RECIST 1.1 were defined as responders, whereas patients with progression were defined as non-responders.

The V end gives up 3 bases and the J end 0 bases, leaving 5 bases in the junction not matched to a gene. The germline V gene encodes CDR1 SGDLS and CDR2 YYNGEE. The CDR3, cysteine through phenylalanine, is 15 amino acids long. Only the CDR3 DNA stays, 45 bases, in frame from base 1. What the work shows at the level of the full study, not this receptor alone: A higher pretreatment blood Treg/Th17 ratio correlated with both higher pretreatment blood TCRbeta clonality and lower post-treatment tumor TCRbeta clonality. The TCR analyses had only three patients in each response group, and the authors called for validation in larger cohorts. After neoadjuvant nivolumab, non-responders showed significantly higher T cell clonality (Gini index) in PBMCs than responders did.

For deep sequencing, PBMC libraries mostly used approximately 500 ng of input genomic DNA, with six replicates for each sample. The immunoSEQ hsTCRbeta kit was used to prepare TCRbeta libraries, following the manufacturer's instructions. Sequencing of the completed libraries took place using an Illumina NovaSeq 6000 S4 flow cell after they had been pooled to roughly 3.2 nM. On the study's bioinformatics: Raw data preprocessing and quality control were performed with the immunoSEQ Analyzer. The analysis was restricted to productive rearrangements, with each unique CDR3 amino acid sequence defining a clonotype. Repertoire clonality was estimated as the Gini-Simpson index, which was computed with the R package tcR. Gini indices were compared with Student's t test, and associations with tumor size change were assessed by Pearson correlation. TCRdb carries this immuneACCESS record with in-frame sequences only. Its versions omit some clonotypes, under half of them owing to an unresolved V gene in the studies checked, with the rest unexplained. Clone size and the V and J calls come from that table; the DNA yielded D and trimming. This sample is represented by about 80,000 clones; approximately 80% of them were singletons. Of the sample, about 3.4% falls within the top ten clones.

Interpreted using the paper, the time point label stands for: before neoadjuvant nivolumab. Patients were newly diagnosed with stage II-IVA oral cavity squamous cell carcinoma and had received no prior systemic or radiation treatment. The cohort consisted of patients with HPV-negative, locally advanced oral cavity squamous cell carcinoma. Peripheral blood mononuclear cells were analyzed directly, without maintenance or expansion in culture. Samples were obtained from a longitudinal correlative study of a single-arm phase II trial of neoadjuvant nivolumab in oral cavity squamous cell carcinoma. Subject-matched pre- and post-treatment PBMCs and tumors from three responders and three non-responders underwent genomic DNA-based TCRbeta sequencing. Peripheral blood mononuclear cells were collected before nivolumab treatment and were collected again after treatment, at the time of surgery. Genomic DNA was isolated from PBMCs using the Maxwell RSC DNA from Cells kit.

The sequence links TRBV9 to TRBJ1-1, with TRBD1 matching 7 junction bases. This sample comprised PBMCs, obtained before nivolumab (anti-PD-1) treatment. The TCR originated in a person between 35 and 79 years old with oral cavity squamous cell carcinoma. The DNA sequence reads TGTGCCAGCAGCGCTGGGACAGAACTGAACACTGAAGCTTTCTTT. Its protein is CASSAGTELNTEAFF.